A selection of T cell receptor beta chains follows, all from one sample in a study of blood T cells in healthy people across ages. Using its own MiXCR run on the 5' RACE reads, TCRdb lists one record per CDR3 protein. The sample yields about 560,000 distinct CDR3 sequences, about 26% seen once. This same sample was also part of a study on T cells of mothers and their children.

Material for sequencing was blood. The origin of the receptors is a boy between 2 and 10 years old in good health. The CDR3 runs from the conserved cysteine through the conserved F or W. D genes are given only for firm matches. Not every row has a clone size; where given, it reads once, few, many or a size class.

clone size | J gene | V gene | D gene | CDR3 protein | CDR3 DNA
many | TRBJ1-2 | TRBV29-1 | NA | CSVEVGHGYTF | TGCAGCGTTGAAGTGGGCCATGGCTACACCTTC
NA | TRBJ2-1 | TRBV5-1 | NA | CASSDNRVNEQFF | TGCGCCAGCAGCGACAACAGGGTCAATGAGCAGTTCTTC
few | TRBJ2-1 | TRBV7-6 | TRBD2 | CASSLVRRGGYNEQFF | TGTGCCAGCAGCTTAGTTCGGCGGGGGGGCTACAATGAGCAGTTCTTC
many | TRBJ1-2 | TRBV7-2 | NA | CASTPSAGEAYGYTF | TGTGCCAGCACCCCCTCGGCTGGGGAAGCCTATGGCTACACCTTC
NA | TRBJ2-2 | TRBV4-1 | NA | CASSQTGPPGLPGELFF | TGCGCCAGCAGCCAAACGGGACCCCCTGGTTTGCCCGGGGAGCTGTTTTTT
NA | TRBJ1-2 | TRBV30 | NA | CAWGYRGPYGYTF | TGTGCCTGGGGTTACCGCGGGCCCTATGGCTACACCTTC
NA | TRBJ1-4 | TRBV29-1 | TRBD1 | CSAGTAGNEKLFF | TGCAGCGCCGGGACAGCTGGTAATGAAAAACTGTTTTTT
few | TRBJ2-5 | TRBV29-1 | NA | CSADTTGTIQETQYF | TGCAGCGCTGACACGACAGGAACTATACAAGAGACCCAGTACTTC
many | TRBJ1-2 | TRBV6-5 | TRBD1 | CASSYSRTGGNYGYTF | TGTGCCAGCAGTTACTCGAGGACAGGGGGAAACTATGGCTACACCTTC
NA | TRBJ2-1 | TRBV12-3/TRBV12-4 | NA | CASSFWYGDNEQFF | TGTGCCAGCAGTTTCTGGTACGGGGACAATGAGCAGTTCTTC
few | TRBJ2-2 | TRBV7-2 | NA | CASSSLLNTGELFF | TGTGCCAGCAGCTCTCTTTTGAACACCGGGGAGCTGTTTTTT
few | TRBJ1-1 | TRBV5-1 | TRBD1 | CASSWTGGLMNTEAFF | TGCGCCAGCAGCTGGACAGGGGGACTTATGAACACTGAAGCTTTCTTT
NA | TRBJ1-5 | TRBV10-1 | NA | CASSADSYQPQHF | TGCGCCAGCAGTGCGGACAGCTATCAGCCCCAGCATTTT
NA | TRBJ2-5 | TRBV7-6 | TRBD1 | CASSLVAHPRDRIETQYF | TGTGCCAGCAGCTTAGTTGCCCATCCTCGGGACAGGATCGAGACCCAGTACTTC
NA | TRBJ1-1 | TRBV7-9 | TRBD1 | CASSLEGQASHTEAFF | TGTGCCAGCAGCTTAGAGGGACAGGCCTCTCACACTGAAGCTTTCTTT
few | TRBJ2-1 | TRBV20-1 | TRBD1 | CSAGTGVINEQFF | TGCAGCGCCGGGACAGGGGTGATCAATGAGCAGTTCTTC